The sequence of this TCR beta chain was determined in a study of blood T cell repertoires in COVID-19. Method: immunoSEQ multiplex PCR; TCRdb's copy keeps in-frame clones and lacks some. This table holds 200,000 to 250,000 clones, about four fifths found once. Germline V CDR1 and CDR2: SGHRS, YFSETQ. Trimming left V 0 bases short and J 3 bases short, with 10 bases between. The CDR3 length is 14 residues. The sequenced material came from peripheral blood. This TCR derives from a woman aged 45 to 65 with active or convalescent COVID-19. V gene TRBV5-1 combines with J gene TRBJ2-7; perhaps TRBD2 as D (6 bases). In nucleotides, the CDR3 is TGCGCCAGCAGCTTGGCGGGACTTGGCTACGAGCAGTACTTC. Its translation is CASSLAGLGYEQYF. Complete variable domain (other parts from reference TRBV5-1 and TRBJ2-7): KAGVTQTPRYLIKTRGQQVTLSCSPISGHRSVSWYQQTPGQGLQFLFEYFSETQRNKGNFPGRFSGRQFSNSRSEMNVSTLELGDSALYLCASSLAGLGYEQYFGPGTRLTVT.